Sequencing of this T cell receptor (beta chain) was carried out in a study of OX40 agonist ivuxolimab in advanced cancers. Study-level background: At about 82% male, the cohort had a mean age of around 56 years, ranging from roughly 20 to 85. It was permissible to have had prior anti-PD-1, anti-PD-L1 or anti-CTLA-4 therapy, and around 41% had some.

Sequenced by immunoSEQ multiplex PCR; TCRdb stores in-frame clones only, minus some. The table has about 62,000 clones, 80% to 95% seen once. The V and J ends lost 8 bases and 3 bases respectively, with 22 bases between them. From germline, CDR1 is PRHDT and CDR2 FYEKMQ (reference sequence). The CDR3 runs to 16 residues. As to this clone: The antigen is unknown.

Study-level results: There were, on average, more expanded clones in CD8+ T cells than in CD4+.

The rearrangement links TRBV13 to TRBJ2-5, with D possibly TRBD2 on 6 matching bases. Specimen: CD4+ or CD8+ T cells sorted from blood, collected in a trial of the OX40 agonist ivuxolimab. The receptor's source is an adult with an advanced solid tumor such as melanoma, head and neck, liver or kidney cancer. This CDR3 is CASSLAGSGGEETQYF. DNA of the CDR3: TGTGCCAGCTCTCTCGCGGGGTCGGGTGGAGAAGAGACCCAGTACTTC.